The rows below give T cell receptor beta chains drawn from one sample of a study of blood T cell repertoires in COVID-19. Using immunoSEQ multiplex PCR, the repertoire was profiled, and TCRdb retains in-frame clones only, with some absent. The sample lists 100,000 or so clones; 88% were seen once. Sequencing was done on a sample of peripheral blood. These TCRs come from a woman between 55 and 75 years old with acute or convalescent COVID-19. Both conserved end residues are part of each CDR3. Each record gives: D gene, J gene, V gene, clone size, CDR3 protein, CDR3 DNA. A D gene is named only where the DNA matches it firmly. Rows may omit the clone size; those that give it use once, few, many or a size class.

TRBD1,TRBJ1-3,TRBV2,NA,CASLPGQGMAGNTIYF,TGTGCCAGTTTACCGGGACAGGGGATGGCTGGAAACACCATATATTTT
TRBD1,TRBJ1-2,TRBV19,NA,CASRPLGSGTGLYGYTF,TGTGCCAGTAGGCCACTTGGGTCCGGGACAGGGCTTTATGGCTACACCTTC
NA,TRBJ2-7,TRBV5-8,NA,CASSWRRTVSYEQYF,TGTGCCAGCAGCTGGCGGAGGACGGTGTCCTACGAGCAGTACTTC
TRBD2,TRBJ2-1,TRBV7-6,NA,CASSLSGRGARNEQFF,TGTGCCAGCAGCCTAAGCGGGAGAGGGGCTAGGAATGAGCAGTTCTTC
NA,TRBJ1-1,TRBV5-1,once,CASSPGGSEAFF,TGCGCCAGCAGCCCCGGGGGATCTGAAGCTTTCTTT
TRBD2,TRBJ2-5,TRBV14,NA,CASSQVFLAGGETQYF,TGTGCCAGCAGCCAAGTCTTCCTAGCGGGAGGAGAGACCCAGTACTTC
TRBD2,TRBJ2-4,TRBV7-8,NA,CASSLRRAGATLAKNIQYF,TGTGCCAGCAGCTTGCGCCGAGCGGGAGCAACTCTAGCCAAAAACATTCAGTACTTC
NA,TRBJ1-2,TRBV7-2,NA,CASSLAPWERSYGYTF,TGTGCCAGCAGCTTAGCCCCCTGGGAGAGGAGCTATGGCTACACCTTC
TRBD1,TRBJ1-1,TRBV2,once,CASSEGWTGFTEAFF,TGTGCCAGCAGTGAAGGGTGGACAGGATTTACTGAAGCTTTCTTT
NA,TRBJ1-4,TRBV30,NA,CAWSRENEKLFF,TGTGCCTGGAGCCGGGAGAATGAAAAACTGTTTTTT
TRBD1,TRBJ1-2,TRBV15,NA,CATSRGQGRDGYTF,TGTGCCACCAGCAGAGGACAGGGCCGGGATGGCTACACCTTC
NA,TRBJ2-1,TRBV29-1,NA,CSVDLGRAGGEFF,TGCAGCGTTGATCTCGGCCGGGCCGGCGGGGAGTTCTTC
TRBD1,TRBJ2-7,TRBV7-9,NA,CASSWGTAPLF,TGTGCCAGCAGCTGGGGGACAGCCCCATTGTTC
NA,TRBJ1-1,TRBV6-6,NA,CASRPTGNTEAFF,TGTGCCAGCAGGCCGACAGGGAACACTGAAGCTTTCTTT
NA,TRBJ2-1,TRBV6-5,NA,CASKTAGYNEQFF,TGTGCCAGCAAAACAGCGGGTTACAATGAGCAGTTCTTC
NA,TRBJ1-2,TRBV27,NA,CASSPAGVPLYGYTF,TGTGCCAGCAGCCCCGCCGGGGTGCCTCTCTATGGCTACACCTTC
TRBD1,TRBJ1-2,TRBV7-8,once,CASSLTGGLYGYTF,TGTGCCAGCAGCTTAACAGGGGGCTTGTATGGCTACACCTTC
NA,TRBJ1-2,TRBV6-2/TRBV6-3,NA,CASSQQGYGYTF,TGTGCCAGCAGTCAACAGGGCTATGGCTACACCTTC
NA,TRBJ1-2,TRBV19,NA,CASSTLTGSSAGYTF,TGTGCCAGTAGTACCTTAACAGGGTCATCGGCTGGCTACACCTTC
NA,TRBJ1-3,TRBV6-2/TRBV6-3,NA,CASSYLWIASDSGNTIYF,TGTGCCAGCAGTTACCTTTGGATAGCATCCGACTCTGGAAACACCATATATTTT
NA,TRBJ1-2,TRBV30,NA,CAWSYSGGRYTF,TGTGCCTGGAGTTATAGTGGAGGCCGCTACACCTTC
NA,TRBJ1-5,TRBV10-2,once,CASSESEGSNQPQHF,TGCGCCAGCAGTGAGTCGGAGGGAAGCAATCAGCCCCAGCATTTT
NA,TRBJ2-1,TRBV15,NA,CATSGRAIPLGNEQFF,TGTGCCACCAGCGGCAGGGCTATCCCTCTCGGCAATGAGCAGTTCTTC
NA,TRBJ2-7,TRBV5-1,few,CASSLMRQADEQYF,TGCGCCAGCAGCTTGATGAGACAGGCGGACGAGCAGTACTTC
NA,TRBJ2-3,TRBV24-1,NA,CATSDQGWSTDTQYF,TGTGCCACCAGTGATCAGGGATGGAGCACAGATACGCAGTATTTT
NA,TRBJ2-2,TRBV5-4,NA,CASSVQGYTGELFF,TGTGCCAGCAGCGTTCAGGGGTACACCGGGGAGCTGTTTTTT
TRBD1,TRBJ2-1,TRBV11-3,NA,CASSFLGTAYNEQFF,TGTGCCAGCAGCTTCCTCGGGACAGCCTACAATGAGCAGTTCTTC
NA,TRBJ1-5,TRBV7-8,NA,CASSLSRGRQPQHF,TGTGCCAGCAGCTTATCCAGGGGTCGTCAGCCCCAGCATTTT
NA,TRBJ2-5,TRBV11-2,NA,CASSPDPGRAETQYF,TGTGCCAGCAGTCCAGACCCGGGCAGGGCAGAGACCCAGTACTTC
TRBD2,TRBJ2-2,TRBV4-1,once,CASSQGLAGGNTGELFF,TGCGCCAGCAGCCAAGGACTAGCGGGGGGGAACACCGGGGAGCTGTTTTTT
NA,TRBJ2-1,TRBV10-3,NA,CAISERVGTYDNEQFF,TGTGCCATCAGTGAGAGAGTCGGGACTTATGACAATGAGCAGTTCTTC
TRBD1,TRBJ2-5,TRBV3-1/TRBV3-2,NA,CASSQGPEQGQETQYF,TGTGCCAGCAGCCAAGGACCCGAACAGGGGCAAGAGACCCAGTACTTC
NA,TRBJ2-1,TRBV11-3,NA,CASSLDSKNNEQFF,TGTGCCAGCAGCTTAGACAGTAAAAACAATGAGCAGTTCTTC
TRBD1,TRBJ1-2,TRBV3-1/TRBV3-2,NA,CASKQGRRGGYTF,TGTGCCAGCAAACAGGGGCGACGGGGTGGCTACACCTTC
NA,TRBJ1-1,TRBV24-1,NA,CATQAPGDTEAFF,TGTGCCACCCAGGCCCCCGGGGACACTGAAGCTTTCTTT
NA,TRBJ2-1,TRBV28,NA,CASQGTGRGREQFF,TGTGCCTCTCAAGGTACTGGCCGGGGGAGGGAGCAGTTCTTC
TRBD2,TRBJ2-1,TRBV11-3,NA,CASRGLAGNNEQFF,TGTGCCAGCAGAGGCCTAGCGGGTAACAATGAGCAGTTCTTC
TRBD1,TRBJ2-4,TRBV6-4,NA,CARPGQGAGGAKNIQYF,TGTGCCAGACCGGGACAGGGGGCCGGGGGAGCCAAAAACATTCAGTACTTC
NA,TRBJ1-2,TRBV6-5,large,CASSYSGGQEGYTF,TGTGCCAGCAGTTACTCTGGGGGACAAGAAGGCTACACCTTC
TRBD2,TRBJ2-5,TRBV5-1,NA,CASNPNGLAGETQYF,TGCGCCAGCAACCCCAACGGACTAGCGGGAGAGACCCAGTACTTC
TRBD1,TRBJ2-5,TRBV5-4,NA,CASTSRQGVLETQYF,TGTGCCAGCACCTCACGACAGGGAGTACTCGAGACCCAGTACTTC